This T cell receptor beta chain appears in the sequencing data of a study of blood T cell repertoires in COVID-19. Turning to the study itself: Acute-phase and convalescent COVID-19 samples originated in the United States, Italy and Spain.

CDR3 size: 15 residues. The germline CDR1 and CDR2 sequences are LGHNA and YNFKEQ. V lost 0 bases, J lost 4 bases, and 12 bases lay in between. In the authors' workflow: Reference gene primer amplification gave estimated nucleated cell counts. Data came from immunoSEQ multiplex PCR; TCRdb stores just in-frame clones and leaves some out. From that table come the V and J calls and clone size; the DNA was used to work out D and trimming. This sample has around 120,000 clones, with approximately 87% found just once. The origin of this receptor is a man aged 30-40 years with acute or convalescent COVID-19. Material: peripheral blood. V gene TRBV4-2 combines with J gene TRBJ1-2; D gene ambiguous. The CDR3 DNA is TGTGCCAGCAGCCAAGATCCTGGGAGCCCCTATGGCTACACCTTC. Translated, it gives CASSQDPGSPYGYTF.